A single sample is the source of the 16 T cell receptor beta chains below, sequenced in a study of regulatory T cells in long-lasting Graves disease. Through Arm-PCR of CDR3 regions and iRepertoire HTBI primers, TCR beta libraries were built. Via MiXCR, TCRdb re-called the multiplex PCR reads, giving one row per CDR3 protein. The sample has 350,000 to 450,000 distinct CDR3 sequences; approximately 15% are singletons. The time point here: newly diagnosed GD, antithyroid drugs for less than 3 months. From RNA extracted from PBMCs, the TCR library was made. This sample was also put to use in a study of T cells in Graves' hyperthyroidism and ophthalmopathy.

The sequencing used peripheral blood mononuclear cells (PBMCs), collected at new diagnosis, from a patient treated with antithyroid drugs. The origin of the receptors is a woman in her twenties or thirties with Graves disease.

This clonotype was observed many times. J is TRBJ2-7 and V is TRBV27; D call uncertain. Trimming took 2 bases from V and 3 from J, leaving 8 bases between them. This CDR3 region has 13 residues. The germline V gene encodes CDR1 MNHEY and CDR2 SMNVEV (reference sequence). This CDR3 is CASSLGSDYEQYF. The CDR3 nucleotides read TGTGCCAGCAGTTTAGGTAGTGACTACGAGCAGTACTTC.

Only a few counts were recorded for this clonotype. The chain links TRBV3-1 to TRBJ2-6; D not resolved. This CDR3 has 17 amino acids. V dropped 2 bases and J dropped 0 bases, with 11 bases sitting between them. Germline V CDR1 and CDR2: LGHDT, YNNKEL (reference sequence). CDR3 protein: CASSQQTGLSGANVLTF. In DNA, the CDR3 is TGTGCCAGCAGCCAACAAACTGGTCTCTCTGGGGCCAACGTCCTGACTTTC.

The chain recombines TRBV29-1 with TRBJ1-2; 7 nucleotides agree with TRBD1. The V and J ends lost 1 base and 4 bases, in that order; junction bases with no gene match: 6. Germline CDR1 and CDR2: SQVTM and ANQGSEA. CDR3 length: 14 residues. For the CDR3, the DNA is TGCAGCGTTGAAGTAATGGGACAGAGCTATGGCTACACCTTC. It specifies CSVEVMGQSYGYTF.

This clonotype was seen a few times. The rearrangement links TRBV7-9 to TRBJ2-6; D gene uncertain. Germline values: CDR1 SEHNR, CDR2 FQNEAQ (reference sequence). V was shortened by 7 bases and J by 2 bases, with 6 bases between the two germline ends. The CDR3 extends over 13 amino acids. DNA for the CDR3: TGTGCCAGCATCCCCCCTGGGGCCAACGTCCTGACTTTC. Its translation: CASIPPGANVLTF.

This clonotype has more than one count but fewer than ten. The CDR3: CASSQGLYSYNEQFF. DNA of the CDR3: TGTGCCAGTAGTCAAGGACTTTACTCCTACAATGAGCAGTTCTTC. The chain is built from TRBV19 and TRBJ2-1, with D possibly being TRBD2 (5 bases). The V gene's germline CDR1 is LNHDA and CDR2 SQIVND (reference sequence). With 5 bases removed from V and 0 bases from J, the gap between germline ends came to 11 bases. The CDR3 length is 15 residues.

This clonotype was found many times. The rearrangement joins TRBV12-3 or TRBV12-4 to TRBJ1-1; TRBD1 is a possible D gene (5 bases). This CDR3 has 11 residues. V lost 3 bases and J 11 bases, leaving 10 bases between the germline ends. CDR3 in amino acids: CASSFTRAAFF. The CDR3 coding sequence is TGTGCCAGCAGTTTTACCAGGGCGGCTTTCTTT.

This clonotype was counted ten times or more. The CDR3 coding sequence is TGTGCCAGCAGTGTGATATCGGACACTGAAGCTTTCTTT. It codes for CASSVISDTEAFF. This sequence joins TRBV6-1 and TRBJ1-1, with no clear D. Trimming took off 4 bases at V and 3 bases at J, with 9 bases between the two ends. Looked up from germline, CDR1 is MNHNS and CDR2 is SASEGT. This CDR3 comprises 13 residues.

At least ten counts were recorded for this clonotype. The chain combines TRBV25-1 with TRBJ2-1; 8 nucleotides agree with TRBD1. CDR1 is MGHDK and CDR2 is SYGVNS in the germline V gene. This CDR3 has 16 residues. J was trimmed by 5 bases and V by 4 bases; bases with no gene match: 10. The CDR3 sequence is CASSGPTGEFNNEQFF. The CDR3 region has the DNA TGTGCCAGCAGTGGGCCGACAGGGGAGTTCAACAATGAGCAGTTCTTC.

The J gene is TRBJ1-2, the V gene TRBV9; D is undetermined. The germline V gene has CDR1 SGDLS and CDR2 YYNGEE. Trimming cost V 3 bases and J 4 bases, with 4 bases left between them. This CDR3 is 11 amino acids long. This CDR3 reads CASSAIYGYTF. The CDR3 DNA follows: TGTGCCAGCAGCGCCATCTATGGCTACACCTTC.

This clonotype has ten or more counts. The rearrangement uses TRBV12-3 or TRBV12-4 and TRBJ1-2, with D uncertain. Deletions cut 3 bases from V and 6 bases from J, with 11 bases between. The CDR3 is 13 residues long. CDR3 nucleotide sequence: TGTGCCAGCAGTTTTTGGGAGGGCGATGGCTACACCTTC. As protein: CASSFWEGDGYTF.

Many counts were recorded for this clonotype. The V and J genes are TRBV7-2 and TRBJ2-7; 11 positions agree with TRBD2. Germline CDR1 SGHTA, CDR2 FQGNSA. J gave up 3 bases and V 1 base, and 2 bases lay outside the gene matches. The CDR3 totals 15 residues. The CDR3 sequence: CASSLVGTSGYEQYF. CDR3 nucleotides: TGTGCCAGCAGCTTAGTGGGGACTAGCGGCTACGAGCAGTACTTC. The full variable domain, in which reference TRBV7-2 and TRBJ2-7 provide the parts outside the CDR3, is GAGVSQSPSNKVTEKGKDVELRCDPISGHTALYWYRQSLGQGLEFLIYFQGNSAPDKSGLPSDRFSAERTGGSVSTLTIQRTQQEDSAVYLCASSLVGTSGYEQYFGPGTRLTVT.

This clonotype was seen ten or more times. This chain links TRBV6-2 or TRBV6-3 with TRBJ2-7, with 10 bases aligning to TRBD2. The CDR3 runs to 14 residues. Germline V lookup: CDR1 MNHEY, CDR2 SVGEGT. Trimming took 4 bases from V and 6 from J; bases not matched to a gene: 6. The CDR3: CASSSASGSREQYF. CDR3 sequence (DNA): TGTGCCAGCAGTTCGGCTAGCGGGAGCCGCGAGCAGTACTTC.

The J gene is TRBJ2-1, the V gene TRBV9; TRBD2 aligns across 7 bases. V shed 9 bases and J 6 bases; nucleotides not matched to a gene: 15. CDR1 is SGDLS, CDR2 YYNGEE, per germline. The CDR3 spans 15 residues. CDR3 protein: CAITGLGGSLNEQFF. CDR3 bases: TGTGCCATCACCGGACTAGGCGGGAGTCTCAATGAGCAGTTCTTC.

This clonotype has ten or more counts. The V and J genes are TRBV3-1 and TRBJ1-4; 7 nucleotides match TRBD1. V lost 0 bases, J lost 5 bases, and 9 bases stayed unmatched. This CDR3 comprises 17 residues. CDR1 is LGHDT and CDR2 is YNNKEL in the germline V gene (reference sequence). In DNA, the CDR3 is TGTGCCAGCAGCCAAGACTCAAACGGACAGGAGAATGAAAAACTGTTTTTT. It codes for CASSQDSNGQENEKLFF.

This clonotype appeared many times. The V call is TRBV7-8, the J call TRBJ1-2; the match to TRBD1 covers 8 bases. Trimming cost V 1 base and J 8 bases; bases outside gene matches: 9. The CDR3 is made up of 15 amino acids. Germline CDR1 SGHVS, CDR2 FQNEAQ. The CDR3 bases are TGTGCCAGCAGCTTAGAAGGACAGGGACGAGGCGGCTACACCTTC. Its protein product is CASSLEGQGRGGYTF.

The rearrangement links TRBV6-1 to TRBJ1-2; D unclear. The CDR3 sequence is 13 residues long. V dropped 9 bases and J dropped 6 bases, with 17 bases sitting between them. The germline V gene has CDR1 MNHNS and CDR2 SASEGT. The CDR3 is CASHQTPLHGYTF. The CDR3 DNA is TGTGCCAGTCACCAAACTCCTCTGCATGGCTACACCTTC.